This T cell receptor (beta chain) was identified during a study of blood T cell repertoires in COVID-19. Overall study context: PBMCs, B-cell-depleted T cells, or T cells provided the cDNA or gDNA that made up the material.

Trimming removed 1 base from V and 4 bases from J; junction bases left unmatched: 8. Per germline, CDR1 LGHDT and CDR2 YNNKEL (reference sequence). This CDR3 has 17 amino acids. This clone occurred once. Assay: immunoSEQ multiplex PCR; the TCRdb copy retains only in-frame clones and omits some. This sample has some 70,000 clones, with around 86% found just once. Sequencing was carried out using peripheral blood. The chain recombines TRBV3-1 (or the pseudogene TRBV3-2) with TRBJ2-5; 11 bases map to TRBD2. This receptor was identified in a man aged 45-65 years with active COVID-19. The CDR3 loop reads CASSQGLAGGLLETQYF. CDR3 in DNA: TGTGCCAGCAGCCAAGGGTTAGCGGGGGGGCTTTTAGAGACCCAGTACTTC.